The clone carrying this T cell receptor beta chain was detected ten times or more. Its matching antigen is unknown. The data originate from a study of metastatic and nonmetastatic thyroid tumors. Study in general: Repertoires from malignant and benign thyroid patients were compared across blood and tumor or nodule tissue. Broader study findings: It was reportedly found that TCR beta diversity was significantly higher in malignant thyroid tumors than in benign nodules, a difference seen in both blood and tumor samples.

V was clipped by 0 bases and J by 8 bases, with 14 bases between them. This CDR3 has 15 amino acids. Germline V gene sequence: CDR1 ENHRY, CDR2 SYGVKD. In the original processing: Construction of a distant-metastasis classifier for papillary thyroid cancer relied on CDR3 differences across clinicopathological groups. TCRdb re-called clones via MiXCR from the PCR reads. Here the V and J calls rest on TCRdb's processing, not on the authors' analysis. This table has 21,000 or so clones, approximately 14% appearing once. Nobody among the patients had been given any treatment before thyroid surgery. The gene calls are TRBV10-3 and TRBJ2-1, with D uncertain. The sample was blood. The clonotype was recovered from a female donor with papillary thyroid cancer or a benign thyroid nodule (not recorded which). Some clones in this sample may be carry-over from other donors' samples. As DNA, the CDR3 is TGTGCCATCAGTGAGTCGTACGGCCAAGACTATGAGCAGTTCTTC. It yields the protein CAISESYGQDYEQFF.